A selection of T cell receptor beta chains follows, all from one sample in a study of T cell responses to AZD1222 COVID-19 vaccine. Assay used: immunoSEQ multiplex PCR; TCRdb lists only in-frame clones, some missing. The sample includes around 150,000 clones, under 95% of them seen just once. This sample comprised peripheral blood, obtained 28 days after the second AZD1222 dose. These receptors originate from an adult who received the AZD1222 COVID-19 vaccine. CDR3s include the opening cysteine and the closing phenylalanine or tryptophan.

length | V | CDR3
13 | TRBV5-1 | CASSLGAFDTQYF
14 | TRBV6-6 | CATGSGQGDLGYTF
13 | TRBV6-5 | CASKGGRGSPLHF
11 | TRBV21-1 | CASTGTYEQYF
15 | TRBV19 | CASSMGDRGFAEAFF
14 | TRBV7-9 | CASSPGQGSSPLHF
14 | TRBV7-9 | CASSLGGRASEQYF
15 | TRBV2 | CASSEGDRDGEKLFF
15 | TRBV6-2/TRBV6-3 | CASSHELAGAGEQFF
15 | TRBV18 | CASSADRGDSYGYTF
17 | TRBV21-1 | CASSADCPGQGYNEQFF
12 | TRBV12-3/TRBV12-4 | CASSGDRPPQHF
15 | TRBV6-5 | CASSLSGKPTYEQYF
14 | TRBV14 | CASSRSGYYYEQYF
14 | TRBV19 | CASSIVAGTYEQYF
15 | TRBV15 | CATSRDRGLGNTIYF
16 | TRBV18 | CASSPPVGQGTQPQHF
14 | TRBV19 | CASSPQRGTETQYF
12 | TRBV2 | CASSWAGGEQYF
14 | TRBV27 | CASSRTRLMDTQYF
13 | TRBV2 | CASYLYRVGEQYF
15 | TRBV7-9 | CASSLVQAFYNEQFF
15 | TRBV7-9 | CASSSTSGSSNEQYF
15 | TRBV5-1 | CASRYDSGRDEKLFF
15 | TRBV9 | CASSETSGVAYEQYF
15 | TRBV2 | CASSPGTASTDTQYF
13 | TRBV4-1 | CASSHQGFQPQHF
15 | TRBV7-2 | CASSLSATAFGTQYF
15 | TRBV5-8 | CASSSTGRRRTEAFF
14 | TRBV5-1 | CASSLGGVNSPLHF
15 | TRBV20-1 | CSASQKGDFYEKLFF
14 | TRBV24-1 | CATSPGLGNNEQFF
13 | TRBV7-2 | CASSLDQNYGYTF
13 | TRBV14 | CASSQLIRQRQYF
15 | TRBV7-7 | CASSLSLSERETQYF
15 | TRBV4-3 | CASSQEASGRYEQYF
13 | TRBV20-1 | CSASRSVESPLHF
13 | TRBV6-5 | CASSYFGRTEAFF
13 | TRBV4-3 | CASSQDPYYGYTF
17 | TRBV7-3 | CASSFEPKPGAKNIQYF
13 | TRBV30 | CAWNVEGGETQYF